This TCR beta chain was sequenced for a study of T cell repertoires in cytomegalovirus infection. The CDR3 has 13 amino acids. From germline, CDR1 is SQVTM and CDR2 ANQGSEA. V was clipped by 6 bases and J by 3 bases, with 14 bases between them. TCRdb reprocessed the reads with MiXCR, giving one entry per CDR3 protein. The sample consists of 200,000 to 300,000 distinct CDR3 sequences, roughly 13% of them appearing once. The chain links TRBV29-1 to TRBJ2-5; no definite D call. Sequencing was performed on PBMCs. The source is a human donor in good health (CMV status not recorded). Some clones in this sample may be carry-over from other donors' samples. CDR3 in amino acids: CSVKTLMKETQYF. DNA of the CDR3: TGCAGCGTCAAGACACTGATGAAAGAGACCCAGTACTTC.